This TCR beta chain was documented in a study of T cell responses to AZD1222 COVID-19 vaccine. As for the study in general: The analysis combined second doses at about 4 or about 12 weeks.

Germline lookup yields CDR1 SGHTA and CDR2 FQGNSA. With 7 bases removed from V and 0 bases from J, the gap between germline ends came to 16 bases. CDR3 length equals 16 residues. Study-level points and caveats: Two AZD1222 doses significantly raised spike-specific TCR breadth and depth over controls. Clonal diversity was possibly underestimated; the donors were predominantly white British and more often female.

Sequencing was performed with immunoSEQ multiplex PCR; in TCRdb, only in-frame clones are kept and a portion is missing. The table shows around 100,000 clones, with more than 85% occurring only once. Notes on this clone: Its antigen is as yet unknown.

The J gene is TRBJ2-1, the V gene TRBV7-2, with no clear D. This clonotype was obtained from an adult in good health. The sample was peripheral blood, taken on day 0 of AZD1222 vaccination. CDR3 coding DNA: TGTGCCAGCACCCTCGGAATGACCCCCTCCTACAATGAGCAGTTCTTC. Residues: CASTLGMTPSYNEQFF.